These 13 T cell receptor beta chains were all obtained from the same sample, sequenced in a study of blood T cell repertoires in COVID-19. The repertoire was sequenced with immunoSEQ multiplex PCR; TCRdb's copy has only in-frame clones and lacks some. The table lists approximately 430,000 clones, 75% to 90% of them singletons. Sequenced input: peripheral blood. The source is a woman aged 25-40 years with active or convalescent COVID-19.

This clone was found a few times. The chain has TRBV10-2 and TRBJ1-2, with a tentative D call TRBD1 (5 bases). Germline CDR1 is WSHSY and CDR2 is SAAADI. This CDR3 spans 13 amino acids. V lost 6 bases and J lost 2, with 10 bases in between. CDR3: CASRATANYGYTF. Written as DNA, the CDR3 is TGCGCCAGCAGGGCGACAGCCAACTATGGCTACACCTTC.

The rearrangement joins TRBV11-3 to TRBJ2-2; D ambiguous. CDR1 is SGHNT, CDR2 YENEEA, per germline. V was shortened by 0 bases and J by 7 bases, with 9 bases between the two germline ends. The length of the CDR3 is 14 residues. The CDR3, as DNA: TGTGCCAGCAGCTTAGACCTCTATGTCGGGGAGCTGTTTTTT. Translating gives CASSLDLYVGELFF.

This chain connects TRBV3-1 (or the pseudogene TRBV3-2) to TRBJ1-2; TRBD1 matches at 9 bases. V was pared by 7 bases and J by 4 bases, with 7 bases of the junction left unmatched. Germline CDR1 reads LGHDT; CDR2 reads YNNKEL (reference sequence). This CDR3 has 14 residues. CDR3 residues: CASTTGGEGYGYTF. CDR3 in DNA: TGTGCCAGCACAACAGGGGGCGAGGGCTATGGCTACACCTTC.

This rearrangement joins TRBV12-2 to TRBJ1-2; the DNA was not compared with TRBD1, the D call given in the table. TRBV12-2 is reported as a pseudogene. The CDR3 spans 14 residues. The CDR3 DNA follows: TGTGCAAGTCGCTTAGGTATTCAGGGGGATGGCTACACCTTC. It encodes CASRLGIQGDGYTF.

This clone was detected once. The rearrangement joins TRBV4-2 to TRBJ2-7; TRBD2 matches 13 bases. The V and J ends lost 3 bases and 4 bases, in that order; junction bases with no gene match: 3. The germline V gene has CDR1 LGHNA and CDR2 YNFKEQ. There are 15 residues in the CDR3. The CDR3 sequence is CASSHGTSGEYEQYF. In DNA, the CDR3 is TGTGCCAGCAGCCATGGGACTAGCGGGGAGTACGAGCAGTACTTC.

This clone showed up just once. V is TRBV27 and J is TRBJ2-4; 7 bases fit TRBD1. The germline CDR1 and CDR2 sequences are MNHEY and SMNVEV (reference sequence). Trimming cost V 5 bases and J 5 bases; bases outside gene matches: 12. The CDR3 spans 16 residues. CDR3 residues: CASSRDRDLVQNIQYF. DNA for the CDR3: TGTGCCAGCAGTAGAGACAGGGATCTCGTCCAAAACATTCAGTACTTC.

J is TRBJ2-3 and V is TRBV24-1; 8 nucleotides align to TRBD2. The CDR3 spans 13 residues. Trimming removed 6 bases from V and 6 bases from J; junction bases left unmatched: 4. Germline CDR1 and CDR2: KGHDR and SFDVKD. The CDR3 region has the DNA TGTGCCACCAGTAGCGGGAGTTCGGATACGCAGTATTTT. It specifies CATSSGSSDTQYF.

The J gene is TRBJ2-1, the V gene TRBV20-1; TRBD1 agrees at 8 bases. Germline V CDR1 and CDR2: DFQATT, SNEGSKA (reference sequence). J was trimmed by 6 bases and V by 6 bases; bases with no gene match: 1. CDR3 length equals 11 residues. The DNA of the CDR3 is TGCAGTGCCGACAGGGGCAATGAGCAGTTCTTC. It yields the protein CSADRGNEQFF.

The chain is built from TRBV6-6 and TRBJ2-1; 8 bases match TRBD2. Trimming at V came to 5 bases and at J to 5 bases, leaving 8 bases not matched to a gene. CDR1 is MNHNY and CDR2 is SVGAGI in the germline V gene (reference sequence). This CDR3 comprises 15 residues. The CDR3 coding sequence is TGTGCCAGCAGTCCCTTCCGGGAGGGCCACAATGAGCAGTTCTTC. Protein sequence: CASSPFREGHNEQFF.

The chain links TRBV5-8 to TRBJ1-3; D is unresolved. The germline gives CDR1 SGHTS, CDR2 YDEGEE. The germline V and J ends were trimmed by 7 bases and 3 bases, with 11 bases remaining between them. The CDR3 contains 13 residues. The CDR3 reads CASATRNGNTIYF. The CDR3, as DNA: TGTGCCAGCGCGACCAGGAATGGAAACACCATATATTTT.

The chain is built from TRBV7-2 and TRBJ2-7, with D perhaps TRBD2 (5 bases). Germline V lookup: CDR1 SGHTA, CDR2 FQGNSA. The germline V and J ends were trimmed by 2 bases and 3 bases, with 14 bases remaining between them. The CDR3 covers 15 residues. In DNA form, the CDR3 reads TGTGCCAGCAGCTTACCTCTCGGGATTAGCTACGAGCAGTACTTC. Its protein product is CASSLPLGISYEQYF. Together with reference TRBV7-2 and TRBJ2-7, the CDR3 gives the full variable domain: GAGVSQSPSNKVTEKGKDVELRCDPISGHTALYWYRQSLGQGLEFLIYFQGNSAPDKSGLPSDRFSAERTGGSVSTLTIQRTQQEDSAVYLCASSLPLGISYEQYFGPGTRLTVT.

This clone was detected once. The chain combines TRBV10-3 with TRBJ1-3; TRBD1 matches 7 bases. Unmatched junction bases numbered 2, after V lost 0 bases and J lost 0 bases. CDR1 ENHRY and CDR2 SYGVKD come from the germline V gene. The CDR3 consists of 16 residues. This CDR3 reads CAISESTGNSGNTIYF. The CDR3 coding sequence is TGTGCCATCAGTGAGTCGACAGGGAACTCTGGAAACACCATATATTTT.

The V call is TRBV3-1 (or the pseudogene TRBV3-2), the J call TRBJ1-1; the D is unclear. Trimming cost V 2 bases and J 2 bases, with 9 bases left between them. The germline V gene has CDR1 LGHDT and CDR2 YNNKEL (reference sequence). The CDR3 length is 14 residues. CDR3 coding DNA: TGTGCCAGCAGCCAATTCCTGGCCAACACTGAAGCTTTCTTT. It yields the protein CASSQFLANTEAFF.